The 15 T cell receptor beta chains below were found in one sample sequenced in a study of PD-L1 blockade in urothelial cancer. As for time point: peripheral blood 6 weeks after treatment start. The protocol was immunoSEQ multiplex PCR, while the TCRdb copy is restricted to in-frame clones and leaves out a portion. Of 100,000 to 150,000 clones detected, about 84% appear once; the ten largest clones hold roughly 2.3%. The sample in question was PBMCs, obtained around atezolizumab (anti-PD-L1) treatment. The receptors shown here come from a man aged 50 or older with urothelial cancer.

This chain connects TRBV11-2 to TRBJ2-1; TRBD2 might be the D (5 bases). The V end was cut by 5 bases, the J end by 5 bases, with 16 bases between. CDR3 length equals 15 residues. Germline CDR1 and CDR2: SGHAT and FQNNGV. The CDR3 loop reads CASSVDPGINNEQFF. CDR3 nucleotide sequence: TGTGCCAGCAGCGTGGACCCGGGGATCAACAATGAGCAGTTCTTC.

V is TRBV10-3 and J is TRBJ1-4; TRBD1 might be the D (5 bases). The V gene's germline CDR1 is ENHRY and CDR2 SYGVKD. The ends were cut back, 4 bases at V and 5 bases at J, with 8 bases in the middle. The CDR3 loop spans 13 amino acids. The CDR3 DNA reads TGTGCCATCAGTGGACAGATGAATGAAAAACTGTTTTTT. This gives the protein CAISGQMNEKLFF.

J is TRBJ2-7 and V is TRBV5-1; weak D call: TRBD2 (6 bases). Trimming stripped 0 bases from V and 3 bases from J, with 10 bases between. The CDR3 has 14 residues. CDR1 and CDR2 (germline): SGHRS, YFSETQ. DNA of the CDR3: TGCGCCAGCAGCTTGGAAGGACTAAACTACGAGCAGTACTTC. Its protein is CASSLEGLNYEQYF.

This rearrangement joins TRBV10-1 to TRBJ2-2, with a possible D match to TRBD1 (5 bases). Per germline, CDR1 WNHNN and CDR2 SYGVQD (reference sequence). This CDR3 is built from 15 residues. Trimming cost V 3 bases and J 1 base, with 9 bases left between them. The CDR3 protein is CASSDSRENTGELFF. CDR3 DNA: TGCGCCAGCAGTGACTCCAGGGAGAACACCGGGGAGCTGTTTTTT.

The genes are TRBV28 and TRBJ2-1; 15 bases are a match to TRBD2. CDR3 size: 18 residues. Germline V gene lookup returns CDR1 MDHEN and CDR2 SYDVKM. V was clipped by 5 bases and J by 4 bases; unmatched bases: 9. DNA for the CDR3: TGTGCCAGCAGTCCCAGGGGACTAGCGGGAGGCCTTTACAATGAGCAGTTCTTC. Protein product: CASSPRGLAGGLYNEQFF.

The V call is TRBV25-1, the J call TRBJ1-2; D may be TRBD1 (5 bases). The length of the CDR3 is 14 residues. The germline gives CDR1 MGHDK, CDR2 SYGVNS. V dropped 5 bases and J dropped 7 bases, with 17 bases sitting between them. CDR3 coding DNA: TGTGCCAGCAGTCACAGGAGCCTGCGAAGTGGCTACACCTTC. Translation: CASSHRSLRSGYTF.

This chain uses TRBV30 with TRBJ2-1; 7 bases fit TRBD2. Looked up from germline, CDR1 is GTSNPN and CDR2 is SVGIG (reference sequence). V shed 2 bases, J shed 5 bases, and the junction held 9 bases outside the gene matches. The CDR3 spans 15 residues. CDR3 in amino acids: CAWSSGTLSNNEQFF. Here the CDR3 DNA reads TGTGCCTGGAGTAGCGGGACTCTAAGTAACAATGAGCAGTTCTTC.

This rearrangement joins TRBV7-3 to TRBJ1-3, with TRBD1 matching 8 bases. The CDR3 is 13 residues long. The germline V gene has CDR1 SGHTA and CDR2 FQGTGA. The V and J ends lost 2 bases and 10 bases, in that order; junction bases with no gene match: 4. Written as DNA, the CDR3 is TGTGCCAGCAGCTTATACAGGGGGAATACCATATATTTT. This codes for CASSLYRGNTIYF. The full variable domain, completed using reference TRBV7-3 and TRBJ1-3, is GAGVSQTPSNKVTEKGKYVELRCDPISGHTALYWYRQSLGQGPEFLIYFQGTGAADDSGLPNDRFFAVRPEGSVSTLKIQRTERGDSAVYLCASSLYRGNTIYFGEGSWLTVV.

This chain joins TRBV30 and TRBJ1-4; perhaps TRBD1 as D (6 bases). From germline, CDR1 is GTSNPN and CDR2 SVGIG (reference sequence). This CDR3 has 15 residues. Trimming cost V 6 bases and J 2 bases, with 16 bases left between them. The CDR3 reads CACSQGFGTNEKLFF. The CDR3 bases are TGTGCCTGCAGCCAGGGGTTCGGGACTAATGAAAAACTGTTTTTT.

This chain joins TRBV7-9 and TRBJ1-1; TRBD1 is a possible D gene (5 bases). Germline V CDR1 and CDR2: SEHNR, FQNEAQ (reference sequence). The V end lost 5 bases, the J end lost 2 bases, and 9 bases lay between the germline ends. The CDR3 has 13 residues. As DNA, the CDR3 is TGTGCCAGCAGCCCAGACAGTAACACTGAAGCTTTCTTT. Amino acid sequence: CASSPDSNTEAFF.

This chain uses TRBV27 with TRBJ1-1; tentatively, D is TRBD1 (5 bases). Germline loops: CDR1 MNHEY, CDR2 SMNVEV (reference sequence). V gave up 2 bases and J gave up 5 bases, with 12 bases separating them. This CDR3 has 14 residues. The CDR3 loop is CASSLGGGRTEAFF. CDR3 DNA: TGTGCCAGCAGTTTAGGGGGAGGGAGGACTGAAGCTTTCTTT.

This chain connects TRBV6-1 to TRBJ2-7; tentative D call: TRBD1 (5 bases). Looked up from germline, CDR1 is MNHNS and CDR2 is SASEGT. Trimming removed 4 bases from V and 2 bases from J, with 12 bases in between. This CDR3 is 14 amino acids long. CDR3 sequence (DNA): TGTGCCAGCAGTGCCCCAGGGATCCCCTACGAGCAGTACTTC. Translated, it gives CASSAPGIPYEQYF.

This clone was recorded only once. The rearrangement uses TRBV2 and TRBJ1-4; possibly TRBD1 for D (5 bases). Germline V gene sequence: CDR1 SNHLY, CDR2 FYNNEI. Deletions cut 7 bases from V and 8 bases from J, with 23 bases between. There are 16 residues in the CDR3. CDR3 in DNA: TGTGCCAGCATAGTGGGCGGGGGAGGTGGAGGGGAAAAACTGTTTTTT. The encoded protein is CASIVGGGGGGEKLFF. The variable domain in full, completed from reference TRBV2 and TRBJ1-4, reads EPEVTQTPSHQVTQMGQEVILRCVPISNHLYFYWYRQILGQKVEFLVSFYNNEISEKSEIFDDQFSVERPDGSNFTLKIRSTKLEDSAMYFCASIVGGGGGGEKLFFGSGTQLSVL.

The V and J genes are TRBV11-2 and TRBJ2-1, with D unclear. Between the trimmed V and J ends, which lost 0 bases and 0 bases, there was a span of 3 bases. CDR3 length: 14 residues. The germline V gene encodes CDR1 SGHAT and CDR2 FQNNGV. In DNA, the CDR3 is TGTGCCAGCAGCTTAGACTCCTCCTACAATGAGCAGTTCTTC. Amino acids: CASSLDSSYNEQFF.

The chain combines TRBV2 with TRBJ2-5; D not resolved. The germline CDR1 and CDR2 sequences are SNHLY and FYNNEI. The CDR3 has 12 amino acids. V was clipped by 1 base and J by 4 bases, with 4 bases between them. The CDR3 coding sequence is TGTGCCAGCAGTGAAGAGCGAGAGACCCAGTACTTC. This gives the protein CASSEERETQYF.